This passage covers 16 T cell receptor beta chains from one sample sequenced in a study of blood T cells in healthy people across ages. With a J-beta primer mix and a sample-barcoded 5' primer, a second PCR ran roughly 7 to 11 cycles. TCRdb used MiXCR to reprocess the 5' RACE reads, holding one entry per CDR3 protein. The repertoire has about 1 million distinct CDR3 sequences, 35% to 50% of them found once; the top ten carry approximately 17%. The sample was blood. These TCRs come from an older woman in good health.

This clonotype has more than one count but fewer than ten. One base away lies a much larger clone, so this may be a sequencing read error. V is TRBV20-1 and J is TRBJ2-4; TRBD1 aligns across 8 bases. The CDR3 consists of 17 residues. Trimming at V came to 4 bases and at J to 0 bases, leaving 11 bases not matched to a gene. The germline V gene has CDR1 DFQATT and CDR2 SNEGSKA (reference sequence). CDR3 amino acids: CSATDRDGALAKNIQYF. The DNA for the CDR3 is TGCAGTGCTACGGACAGGGATGGGGCTCTAGCCAAAAACATTCAGTACTTC.

The rearrangement uses TRBV7-7 and TRBJ2-2; 7 positions match TRBD2. The junction had 19 bases not matched to a gene; V was cut back by 5 bases and J by 4 bases. The CDR3 runs to 19 residues. The germline CDR1 and CDR2 sequences are SSHAT and FNYEAQ (reference sequence). The CDR3 DNA reads as TGTGCCAGCAGCCCACGGCTCAGCGGGAACGTCCTGGGCACCGGGGAGCTGTTTTTT. Translating gives CASSPRLSGNVLGTGELFF.

This sequence joins TRBV7-3 and TRBJ2-1; D is perhaps TRBD2 (6 bases). The V end was cut by 4 bases, the J end by 3 bases, with 16 bases between. The CDR3 consists of 16 residues. Germline CDR1 SGHTA, CDR2 FQGTGA. CDR3 loop: CASSSPRAGLYNEQFF. CDR3 bases: TGTGCCAGCAGCTCCCCTCGAGCGGGCCTCTACAATGAGCAGTTCTTC. Drawing the rest from reference TRBV7-3 and TRBJ2-1, the complete variable domain is GAGVSQTPSNKVTEKGKYVELRCDPISGHTALYWYRQSLGQGPEFLIYFQGTGAADDSGLPNDRFFAVRPEGSVSTLKIQRTERGDSAVYLCASSSPRAGLYNEQFFGPGTRLTVL.

This sequence joins TRBV6-5 and TRBJ2-5, with D tentatively TRBD1 or TRBD2 (6 bases each). Trimming took off 6 bases at V and 5 bases at J, with 16 bases between the two ends. Germline CDR1 is MNHEY and CDR2 is SVGAGI. This CDR3 region has 14 residues. CDR3 residues: CASSDLLGGETQYF. The DNA of the CDR3 is TGTGCCAGCAGCGACTTACTAGGGGGGGAGACCCAGTACTTC.

This clonotype showed up just a few times. The V and J genes are TRBV30 and TRBJ2-5, with TRBD2 matching over 7 bases. This CDR3 contains 14 residues. The germline V gene has CDR1 GTSNPN and CDR2 SVGIG (reference sequence). Trimming at V came to 3 bases and at J to 5 bases, leaving 9 bases not matched to a gene. As DNA, the CDR3 is TGTGCCTGGAGCGTGGGAGGGCCCTCGGAGACCCAGTACTTC. As protein: CAWSVGGPSETQYF.

This clonotype showed up many times. One junction end disagrees with the germline gene, perhaps due to a read error. The CDR3 DNA follows: TGTGCCAGCAGTCTAGCGGGGACGAGCTCCTACGAGCAGTACTTC. This translates into CASSLAGTSSYEQYF. This chain joins TRBV12-3 or TRBV12-4 and TRBJ2-7; 9 bases map to TRBD2. The CDR3 is made up of 15 amino acids.

The chain employs TRBV7-6 and TRBJ2-1; D call uncertain. The CDR3 consists of 15 residues. V shed 5 bases and J shed 7 bases, with 18 bases lying between them. Per the germline V gene, CDR1 is SGHVS and CDR2 is FNYEAQ. CDR3 sequence reads: CASSIGPSLGNEQFF. In nucleotides, the CDR3 is TGTGCCAGCAGCATAGGGCCATCCCTGGGGAATGAGCAGTTCTTC.

This clonotype was counted only a few times. CDR3 nucleotides: TGCAGTACACTAGCGGGAGCCGATGAGCAGTTCTTC. Translated, it gives CSTLAGADEQFF. The chain carries TRBV20-1 and TRBJ2-1; 11 nucleotides line up with TRBD2. The CDR3 is 12 residues long. Germline trimming cut 8 bases from V and 8 bases from J; bases unmatched to any gene: 5. Germline V gene lookup returns CDR1 DFQATT and CDR2 SNEGSKA (reference sequence).

The J gene is TRBJ2-3, the V gene TRBV27; 10 bases line up with TRBD2. V shed 6 bases and J 0 bases; nucleotides not matched to a gene: 6. This CDR3 region has 16 residues. Germline V gene data show CDR1 as MNHEY and CDR2 as SMNVEV (reference sequence). CDR3 in DNA: TGTGCCAGCAGGGGATTAGCGGGAGGTAGCACAGATACGCAGTATTTT. It yields the protein CASRGLAGGSTDTQYF.

This clonotype has just a few counts. The V gene is TRBV9, the J gene TRBJ2-3; no firm D call. Germline V gene data show CDR1 as SGDLS and CDR2 as YYNGEE. The CDR3 is 15 amino acids. Trimming removed 0 bases at V and 2 bases at J, with 10 bases between. The CDR3: CASSVGPTYTDTQYF. Here the CDR3 DNA reads TGTGCCAGCAGCGTAGGGCCTACGTACACAGATACGCAGTATTTT.

The V and J genes are TRBV5-1 and TRBJ1-1, with D tentatively TRBD1 (6 bases). The V gene lost 0 bases and the J gene lost 0 bases, with 18 bases spanning the gap. Germline CDR1 SGHRS, CDR2 YFSETQ. CDR3 length equals 18 residues. The CDR3 reads CASSLGADRIHMNTEAFF. CDR3 in DNA: TGCGCCAGCAGCTTGGGGGCGGACAGAATACATATGAACACTGAAGCTTTCTTT.

This clonotype was seen a few times. This chain joins TRBV20-1 and TRBJ2-7; D could derive from TRBD1 or TRBD2 (6 bases each). This CDR3 contains 17 residues. V was trimmed by 5 bases and J by 0 bases, leaving 23 bases between them. Per the germline V gene, CDR1 is DFQATT and CDR2 is SNEGSKA (reference sequence). DNA for the CDR3: TGCAGTGCTCCCAGAGAGGGGGGATTTCAGTCCTCCTACGAGCAGTACTTC. Translation gives CSAPREGGFQSSYEQYF.

The chain is built from TRBV7-9 and TRBJ2-1, with 13 bases identical to TRBD2. V shed 1 base, J shed 9 bases, and the junction held 6 bases outside the gene matches. This CDR3 contains 16 residues. Germline V gives CDR1 SEHNR, CDR2 FQNEAQ (reference sequence). The CDR3 reads CASSLGLAGGQVEQFF. The CDR3 DNA follows: TGTGCCAGCAGCTTAGGACTAGCGGGAGGTCAAGTTGAGCAGTTCTTC.

The chain is built from TRBV12-3 or TRBV12-4 and TRBJ2-2; TRBD2 matches at 7 bases. The CDR3 loop spans 14 amino acids. With 7 bases clipped from V and 9 bases from J, the junction kept 11 bases outside the gene matches. The CDR3 is CASKLAASSRELFF. The CDR3 bases are TGTGCCAGCAAGCTAGCGGCGTCGTCAAGGGAGCTGTTTTTT.

The chain's CDR3 is CSARDILAEFTTTDTQYF. The CDR3 DNA reads TGCAGTGCTAGAGATATCCTAGCGGAGTTCACCACCACAGATACGCAGTATTTT. V usage is TRBV20-1 and J usage is TRBJ2-3, with 7 bases that match TRBD2. The CDR3 sequence is 18 residues long. Losses at the gene ends were 0 bases for V and 2 bases for J; bases not matched to a gene: 14. Germline-derived CDR1 and CDR2 are DFQATT and SNEGSKA (reference sequence).

This sequence joins TRBV4-2 and TRBJ2-5; maybe TRBD2 (5 bases). Germline V CDR1 and CDR2: LGHNA, YNFKEQ. This CDR3 is built from 16 residues. V lost 2 bases to trimming and J lost 11 bases, with 24 bases between them. CDR3 nucleotide sequence: TGTGCCAGCAGCCAACTGGGAGCGGTCAGCGTCAATGAGCAGTACTTC. Translation: CASSQLGAVSVNEQYF.